The next 31 T cell receptor beta chains were all read from a single sample in a study of cytomegalovirus exposure and HLA in healthy donors (dated by TCRdb to about 2017). Library preparation used the immunoSEQ multiplex PCR assay. For the multiplex PCR, a mixture combining 60 forward primers for TCR Vbeta segments and 13 reverse primers for TCR Jbeta segments was used. In its TCRdb copy, this immuneACCESS table keeps in-frame sequences only and misses some clones. Where compared with another copy, unresolved V genes explain less than half of these, and the others have no known cause. The sample table contains more than 85,000 clones; only one count was recorded for roughly 80% of them. Roughly 2% of the sample is taken by the ten largest. Sequencing input: PBMCs. The receptor source for this set is a boy younger than 18 in good health and CMV-seronegative.

The rearrangement links TRBV7-9 to TRBJ1-1, with a weak D call TRBD1 (5 bases). The CDR3 length is 15 residues. The V end was cut by 5 bases, the J end by 4 bases, with 17 bases between. Germline V gene sequence: CDR1 SEHNR, CDR2 FQNEAQ (reference sequence). The CDR3 sequence: CASSHPGKLVTEAFF. CDR3 sequence (DNA): TGTGCCAGCAGCCACCCAGGGAAATTGGTCACTGAAGCTTTCTTT. The variable domain in full, completed from reference TRBV7-9 and TRBJ1-1, reads DTGVSQNPRHKITKRGQNVTFRCDPISEHNRLYWYRQTLGQGPEFLTYFQNEAQLEKSRLLSDRFSAERPKGSFSTLEIQRTEQGDSAMYLCASSHPGKLVTEAFFGQGTRLTVV.

CDR3 nucleotides: TGTGCCAGCAGTTTCACAGGAATTGGCTACACCTTC. Translating gives CASSFTGIGYTF. The chain has TRBV28 and TRBJ1-2; weak D call: TRBD1 (5 bases). V was cut by 3 bases and J by 7 bases, with 9 bases left in between. This CDR3 is 12 amino acids long. CDR1 MDHEN and CDR2 SYDVKM come from the germline V gene.

The chain carries TRBV4-1 and TRBJ2-1, with D possibly being TRBD1 (6 bases). The CDR3 has 18 residues. Germline V gene sequence: CDR1 MGHRA, CDR2 YSYEKL. V was trimmed by 0 bases and J by 4 bases, leaving 19 bases between them. The chain's CDR3 is CASSQERRQALEYNEQFF. Here the CDR3 DNA reads TGCGCCAGCAGCCAAGAAAGAAGACAGGCCCTAGAGTACAATGAGCAGTTCTTC.

The CDR3 coding sequence is TGCGCCAGCAGCCAAGTGGCCGGGGTCGCCGACGAGCAGTACTTC. Amino acid sequence: CASSQVAGVADEQYF. This rearrangement joins TRBV4-1 to TRBJ2-7; D is perhaps TRBD2 (5 bases). Germline CDR1 is MGHRA and CDR2 is YSYEKL. V was shortened by 1 base and J by 5 bases, with 15 bases between the two germline ends. This CDR3 has 15 amino acids.

This clone was counted a single time. The chain employs TRBV14 and TRBJ2-3, with D maybe TRBD1 (5 bases). CDR1 SGHDN and CDR2 FVKESK come from the germline V gene. Trimming stripped 1 base from V and 2 bases from J, with 10 bases between. This CDR3 comprises 15 residues. CDR3 DNA sequence: TGTGCCAGCAGCCAAGGACAGTTCCTCACAGATACGCAGTATTTT. It is translated as CASSQGQFLTDTQYF. Full variable domain (rest looked up from reference TRBV14 and TRBJ2-3): EAGVTQFPSHSVIEKGQTVTLRCDPISGHDNLYWYRRVMGKEIKFLLHFVKESKQDESGMPNNRFLAERTGGTYSTLKVQPAELEDSGVYFCASSQGQFLTDTQYFGPGTRLTVL.

The CDR3 region is CASSLSFGIVPQHF. CDR3 bases: TGTGCCAGCAGTTTATCATTCGGGATAGTGCCCCAGCATTTT. The V and J genes are TRBV27 and TRBJ1-5; D is ambiguous. CDR1 MNHEY and CDR2 SMNVEV come from the germline V gene (reference sequence). This CDR3 is built from 14 residues. The V end lost 0 bases, the J end lost 9 bases, and 12 bases lay between the germline ends.

The chain employs TRBV30 and TRBJ1-1; D is unclear. Germline V lookup: CDR1 GTSNPN, CDR2 SVGIG (reference sequence). The V end was cut by 0 bases, the J end by 0 bases, with 5 bases between. The length of the CDR3 is 13 residues. The CDR3 region is CAWSVEMNTEAFF. The CDR3 bases are TGTGCCTGGAGTGTCGAGATGAACACTGAAGCTTTCTTT.

CDR3 DNA sequence: TGTGCCAGCAGCTATAGCGGGGCGGACAATGAGCAGTTCTTC. This gives the protein CASSYSGADNEQFF. The chain joins TRBV13 to TRBJ2-1, with 8 positions matching TRBD2. The germline V gene has CDR1 PRHDT and CDR2 FYEKMQ (reference sequence). V trimming: 4 bases; J trimming: 5 bases; junction bases outside the gene matches: 4. The CDR3 has 14 residues.

V and J are TRBV7-2 and TRBJ2-5; 11 bases agree with TRBD2. The V and J ends lost 1 base and 9 bases, in that order; junction bases with no gene match: 10. In germline, CDR1 is SGHTA, CDR2 FQGNSA. The CDR3 has 16 residues. The CDR3 coding sequence is TGTGCCAGCAGCTTAGGGCTGCTAGCGGGAGGTTGGGCCCAGTACTTC. Amino acid sequence: CASSLGLLAGGWAQYF. Full variable domain (outside the CDR3, taken from reference TRBV7-2 and TRBJ2-5): GAGVSQSPSNKVTEKGKDVELRCDPISGHTALYWYRQSLGQGLEFLIYFQGNSAPDKSGLPSDRFSAERTGGSVSTLTIQRTQQEDSAVYLCASSLGLLAGGWAQYFGPGTRLLVL.

The chain couples TRBV5-4 to TRBJ2-6, with 7 bases fitting TRBD1. J gave up 4 bases and V 4 bases, and 5 bases lay outside the gene matches. CDR3 size: 15 residues. CDR1 SGHNT and CDR2 YYREEE come from the germline V gene (reference sequence). The CDR3 DNA sequence: TGTGCCAGCAGCCAGACAGGGACAGGGGCCAACGTCCTGACTTTC. Translation gives CASSQTGTGANVLTF.

This rearrangement joins TRBV4-1 to TRBJ2-7; 10 bases match TRBD2. V dropped 0 bases and J dropped 6; count of bases not matched to a gene: 11. Looked up from germline, CDR1 is MGHRA and CDR2 is YSYEKL. The CDR3 totals 17 residues. The DNA of the CDR3 is TGCGCCAGCAGCCAAGACCTTAAGCGGGGGGGCCGGGGCGAGCAGTACTTC. Translation: CASSQDLKRGGRGEQYF.

The chain uses TRBV5-6 and TRBJ1-6; the D gene is possibly TRBD1 (5 bases). V lost 3 bases, J lost 5 bases, and 15 bases lay in between. The germline V gene encodes CDR1 SGHDT and CDR2 YYEEEE. This CDR3 contains 16 residues. The CDR3 DNA reads as TGTGCCAGCAGCTCCGAACAGACAGCTAATAATTCACCCCTCCACTTT. As protein: CASSSEQTANNSPLHF.

V gene TRBV7-9 combines with J gene TRBJ2-5; possible D gene TRBD2, 6 bases. With 1 base removed from V and 4 bases from J, the gap between germline ends came to 22 bases. The CDR3 loop spans 18 amino acids. Germline assignment: CDR1 SEHNR and CDR2 FQNEAQ (reference sequence). The CDR3 bases are TGTGCCAGCAGCTTAGGGGAAGATTCGCGGGGTTGGACAGAGACCCAGTACTTC. It specifies CASSLGEDSRGWTETQYF.

The rearrangement joins TRBV7-6 to TRBJ1-1; the match to TRBD1 covers 8 bases. Germline CDR1 SGHVS, CDR2 FNYEAQ. The CDR3 has 13 amino acids. V gave up 5 bases and J gave up 7 bases; unmatched junction bases: 6. CDR3 DNA: TGTGCCAGCAGCACAGGGGGAAAGGGTGAAGCTTTCTTT. This translates into CASSTGGKGEAFF.

The chain recombines TRBV18 with TRBJ2-3; tentative D call: TRBD2 (5 bases). Germline V gene sequence: CDR1 KGHSH, CDR2 LQKENI. This CDR3 is 15 amino acids long. Trimming shortened V by 2 bases and J by 2 bases, and 11 bases separated the two germline ends. CDR3 in amino acids: CASSPSLADTDTQYF. Here the CDR3 DNA reads TGTGCCAGCTCACCAAGTCTAGCCGACACAGATACGCAGTATTTT.

V usage is TRBV15 and J usage is TRBJ1-6, with a weak D call TRBD1 (6 bases). The CDR3 is made up of 21 amino acids. Germline values: CDR1 LNHNV, CDR2 YYDKDF (reference sequence). Trimming cost V 0 bases and J 9 bases, with 30 bases left between them. CDR3 loop: CATSRERIRGQGKSSGSPLHF. For the CDR3, the DNA is TGTGCCACCAGCAGAGAACGTATACGGGGCCAGGGGAAAAGTTCGGGTTCACCCCTCCACTTT.

The rearrangement uses TRBV29-1 and TRBJ2-7; 7 nucleotides match TRBD1. Germline values: CDR1 SQVTM, CDR2 ANQGSEA. The CDR3 length is 14 residues. The V segment lost 4 bases and the J segment 0 bases; nucleotides outside the gene matches: 6. For the CDR3, the DNA is TGCAGCGTTGTAGGGACAGCAGTCTCCTACGAGCAGTACTTC. It specifies CSVVGTAVSYEQYF.

The rearrangement joins TRBV28 to TRBJ1-1; weak D call: TRBD1 (5 bases). V lost 10 bases, J lost 1 base, and 7 bases lay in between. This CDR3 is 11 amino acids long. Germline V CDR1 and CDR2: MDHEN, SYDVKM. This chain's CDR3 is CATTGNTEAFF. Here the CDR3 DNA reads TGTGCCACCACAGGGAACACTGAAGCTTTCTTT.

The gene calls are TRBV7-9 and TRBJ1-2; D unresolved. V lost 5 bases to trimming and J lost 8 bases, with 21 bases between them. This CDR3 contains 15 residues. CDR1 is SEHNR, CDR2 FQNEAQ, per germline (reference sequence). CDR3 nucleotides: TGTGCCAGCAGCCTAGGCCCTGAACACCCGAAGGGCTACACCTTC. This gives the protein CASSLGPEHPKGYTF.

The V and J genes are TRBV30 and TRBJ2-7; 9 bases align to TRBD2. V was clipped by 6 bases and J by 0 bases; unmatched bases: 3. The CDR3 is 13 residues long. The germline V gene has CDR1 GTSNPN and CDR2 SVGIG (reference sequence). The CDR3 DNA follows: TGTGCCTGTAGCGGGAGTAGCTCCTACGAGCAGTACTTC. Encoded protein: CACSGSSSYEQYF.

This chain links TRBV30 with TRBJ2-1; tentative D call: TRBD1 (6 bases). The germline gives CDR1 GTSNPN, CDR2 SVGIG (reference sequence). The V and J ends lost 3 bases and 6 bases respectively, with 12 bases between them. The CDR3 is 13 amino acids. CDR3 DNA: TGTGCCTGGAGCCAAACAGGGCCCAATGAGCAGTTCTTC. Its protein product is CAWSQTGPNEQFF.

The rearrangement joins TRBV30 to TRBJ1-4; 8 nucleotides agree with TRBD1. The CDR3 is made up of 16 amino acids. Losses at the gene ends were 1 base for V and 7 bases for J; bases not matched to a gene: 11. Per the germline V gene, CDR1 is GTSNPN and CDR2 is SVGIG (reference sequence). As DNA, the CDR3 is TGTGCCTGGAGTGAGCCGGACAGGGTATGGGGTGAAAAACTGTTTTTT. Translation: CAWSEPDRVWGEKLFF.

V is TRBV4-1 and J is TRBJ2-7; D unresolved. The CDR3 is made up of 16 amino acids. The germline V gene encodes CDR1 MGHRA and CDR2 YSYEKL. V was trimmed by 0 bases and J by 1 base, leaving 13 bases between them. The CDR3, as DNA: TGCGCCAGCAGCCAAGATCTTGTGGAGCTTTCCTACGAGCAGTACTTC. As protein: CASSQDLVELSYEQYF.

In this sample, this clone turned up a few times. Other DNA sequences in this specimen translate into the identical CDR3. The CDR3 loop reads CASSLGSYEQYF. The CDR3 DNA sequence: TGTGCCAGCAGCTTAGGGAGCTACGAGCAGTACTTC. The chain carries TRBV7-9 and TRBJ2-7; D remains unclear. V was trimmed by 1 base and J by 3 bases, leaving 4 bases between them. The CDR3 has 12 residues. Germline loops: CDR1 SEHNR, CDR2 FQNEAQ (reference sequence).

The rearrangement uses TRBV6-1 and TRBJ2-7, with 9 positions matching TRBD1. Trimming took 10 bases from V and 3 from J; bases not matched to a gene: 13. Germline V gives CDR1 MNHNS, CDR2 SASEGT. This CDR3 region has 15 residues. This chain's CDR3 is CAIRYQGTGNYEQYF. CDR3 DNA: TGTGCCATCAGATACCAAGGGACAGGGAACTACGAGCAGTACTTC.

This chain uses TRBV28 with TRBJ2-2; 7 nucleotides match TRBD1. The CDR3 is made up of 15 amino acids. V shed 7 bases, J shed 0 bases, and the junction held 5 bases outside the gene matches. Germline V gene sequence: CDR1 MDHEN, CDR2 SYDVKM. The DNA of the CDR3 is TGTGCCAGCACCACCGGGACAGCGAACACCGGGGAGCTGTTTTTT. Its protein product is CASTTGTANTGELFF.

In its sample, this clone was seen a few times. The chain recombines TRBV5-1 with TRBJ1-1, with 11 bases aligning to TRBD1. The trim removed 7 bases at V and 1 base at J, leaving 12 bases unmatched. In germline, CDR1 is SGHRS, CDR2 YFSETQ. This CDR3 has 17 amino acids. The chain's CDR3 is CASSSGQGGASNTEAFF. In nucleotides, the CDR3 is TGCGCCAGCTCCTCGGGACAGGGGGGAGCCTCGAACACTGAAGCTTTCTTT.

This chain links TRBV19 with TRBJ2-1, with 7 nucleotides matching TRBD2. The germline V gene encodes CDR1 LNHDA and CDR2 SQIVND (reference sequence). The CDR3 is 12 residues long. The V gene end was trimmed by 6 bases and the J gene end by 9 bases; junction bases not matched to a gene: 5. CDR3 nucleotides: TGTGCCAGTAGCCCGGCGGGAGTTGAGCAGTTCTTC. It encodes CASSPAGVEQFF.

The chain recombines TRBV5-4 with TRBJ1-2, with 9 nucleotides matching TRBD1. CDR1 is SGHNT and CDR2 is YYREEE in the germline V gene (reference sequence). With 4 bases clipped from V and 2 bases from J, the junction kept 6 bases outside the gene matches. The CDR3 runs to 15 residues. Here the CDR3 reads CASSNPQGANYGYTF. The CDR3 nucleotides are TGTGCCAGCAGCAACCCACAGGGGGCGAACTATGGCTACACCTTC. Supplemented by reference TRBV5-4 and TRBJ1-2, the full variable domain reads ETGVTQSPTHLIKTRGQQVTLRCSSQSGHNTVSWYQQALGQGPQFIFQYYREEENGRGNFPPRFSGLQFPNYSSELNVNALELDDSALYLCASSNPQGANYGYTFGSGTRLTVV.

Only a few counts were recorded for this clone. This chain joins TRBV7-2 and TRBJ2-7; the D is unclear. The CDR3 length is 12 residues. Germline V lookup: CDR1 SGHTA, CDR2 FQGNSA. V shed 4 bases and J shed 4 bases, with 8 bases lying between them. The CDR3 DNA reads TGTGCCAGCAGCTCACATCAATACGAGCAGTACTTC. This codes for CASSSHQYEQYF. Using reference TRBV7-2 and TRBJ2-7 for the parts outside the CDR3, the full variable domain is GAGVSQSPSNKVTEKGKDVELRCDPISGHTALYWYRQSLGQGLEFLIYFQGNSAPDKSGLPSDRFSAERTGGSVSTLTIQRTQQEDSAVYLCASSSHQYEQYFGPGTRLTVT.

This chain connects TRBV10-3 to TRBJ2-7; 8 nucleotides agree with TRBD1. J was trimmed by 5 bases and V by 3 bases; bases with no gene match: 6. The length of the CDR3 is 14 residues. The germline V gene has CDR1 ENHRY and CDR2 SYGVKD. The DNA for the CDR3 is TGTGCCATCAGTGATAGGGCAGGGGGCGACGAGCAGTACTTC. It translates to CAISDRAGGDEQYF.